This record looks at one TCR beta chain sequence and its context. Its matching antigen is unknown. The sample holds other DNA sequences that translate to the same CDR3. Data came from immunoSEQ multiplex PCR; TCRdb stores just in-frame clones and leaves some out. The sample has about 1,900,000 clones, about 95% seen once. The ends were cut back, 0 bases at V and 0 bases at J, with 9 bases in the middle. Germline assignment: CDR1 MGHRA and CDR2 YSYEKL. The CDR3 totals 15 residues. The data belong to a study of shared clonotypes between healthy human individuals. The overall study: Each donor's CD4 naive and CD4 memory cells filled three plates apiece, CD8 naive two, and CD8 memory one.

Terminally differentiated effector memory CD45RA+ cells were excluded from the naive CD8 cells, which were CD45RO-negative and positively selected for CCR7. General study results and limits: Limited genetic and exposure-history diversity came from having few donors. With a handful of donors compared, approximately 5.5% of naive CD4 clonotypes were shared.

Sequenced input: naive CD8+ T cells sorted from blood. The TCR sequence derives from a man between 18 and 29 years old in good health. This chain links TRBV4-1 with TRBJ2-7; D is unclear. The CDR3 spells CASSQDPGPSYEQYF. CDR3 bases: TGCGCCAGCAGCCAAGATCCAGGACCCTCCTACGAGCAGTACTTC.